These 5 T cell receptor beta chains were all obtained from the same sample, sequenced in a study of shared clonotypes between healthy human individuals. Generated by immunoSEQ multiplex PCR, the TCRdb table keeps only in-frame clones and is missing some. Among about 2,500,000 clones listed, about 92% were seen once. Sequenced material: naive CD4+ T cells sorted from blood. As for subset: CD45RA+ positively selected. These receptors were taken from a man aged 18 to 29 in good health.

J is TRBJ2-1 and V is TRBV4-3; D may be TRBD2 (6 bases). Germline V gives CDR1 LGHNA, CDR2 YSLEER. The germline V and J ends were trimmed by 5 bases and 4 bases, with 12 bases remaining between them. The CDR3 covers 14 residues. CDR3 sequence reads: CASSGGEPYNEQFF. CDR3 bases: TGCGCCAGCAGCGGAGGGGAGCCGTACAATGAGCAGTTCTTC.

V and J are TRBV10-3 and TRBJ1-2; 8 nucleotides match TRBD1. Losses at the gene ends were 8 bases for V and 7 bases for J; bases not matched to a gene: 6. The CDR3 consists of 12 residues. Looked up from germline, CDR1 is ENHRY and CDR2 is SYGVKD. The CDR3 coding sequence is TGTGCCATCGGGGACAGGTGGGGTGGCTACACCTTC. Translation: CAIGDRWGGYTF.

The V gene is TRBV7-3, the J gene TRBJ1-5, with a possible D match to TRBD1 (5 bases). The CDR3 length is 15 residues. Germline CDR1 reads SGHTA; CDR2 reads FQGTGA. Deletions cut 4 bases from V and 0 bases from J, with 10 bases between. The CDR3 protein is CASSSRDYSNQPQHF. The CDR3 DNA follows: TGTGCCAGCAGCTCCAGGGATTATAGCAATCAGCCCCAGCATTTT.

The J gene is TRBJ1-2, the V gene TRBV5-6; 8 nucleotides agree with TRBD1. V gave up 2 bases and J gave up 2 bases; unmatched junction bases: 2. From germline, CDR1 is SGHDT and CDR2 YYEEEE. The length of the CDR3 is 14 residues. CDR3 residues: CASSFGDRNYGYTF. CDR3 nucleotides: TGTGCCAGCAGCTTCGGGGACAGGAACTATGGCTACACCTTC.

This sequence joins TRBV6-5 and TRBJ2-2; no definite D call. Germline CDR1 and CDR2: MNHEY and SVGAGI. V was shortened by 6 bases and J by 6 bases, with 14 bases between the two germline ends. This CDR3 contains 14 residues. CDR3 sequence reads: CASSPGYGPGELFF. The CDR3 DNA reads TGTGCCAGCAGCCCCGGGTACGGTCCCGGGGAGCTGTTTTTT.